A selection of T cell receptor beta chains follows, all from one sample in a study of T cells of healthy individuals. TCRdb re-derived calls from the 5' RACE reads in MiXCR, one entry per CDR3 protein. The sample consists of 75,000 to 95,000 distinct CDR3 sequences, 4% to 5.5% of them appearing once. The receptors were sampled from a female donor in good health. Both conserved end residues are part of each CDR3. The order of the fields is V gene, clone size, D gene, J gene, CDR3 DNA, CDR3 protein. A D gene is named only where the DNA matches it firmly. The size field is filled for only some rows; it gives once, few, many or a size class.

v_gene: TRBV14
abundance: many
d_gene: .
j_gene: TRBJ2-2
CDR3nt: TGTGCCAGCAGCCAAGTTTTGAGCGGGGAGCTGTTTTTT
CDR3aa: CASSQVLSGELFF

v_gene: TRBV18
abundance: many
d_gene: TRBD1
j_gene: TRBJ2-7
CDR3nt: TGTGCCAGCTCACGACGGGACAGGGCCACCTACGAGCAGTACTTC
CDR3aa: CASSRRDRATYEQYF

v_gene: TRBV2
abundance: many
d_gene: TRBD2
j_gene: TRBJ2-5
CDR3nt: TGTGCCAGCCGGCGGGAGGGCCGGGAGACCCAGTACTTC
CDR3aa: CASRREGRETQYF

v_gene: TRBV7-9
abundance: many
d_gene: TRBD2
j_gene: TRBJ2-3
CDR3nt: TGTGCCAGCAGCCCACGGGACTACAGCACAGATACGCAGTATTTT
CDR3aa: CASSPRDYSTDTQYF

v_gene: TRBV5-1
abundance: few
d_gene: .
j_gene: TRBJ2-1
CDR3nt: TGCGCCAGCAGCTTGTCGGGACGGCTCTTCAATGAGCAGTTCTTC
CDR3aa: CASSLSGRLFNEQFF

v_gene: TRBV3-1
abundance: many
d_gene: TRBD1
j_gene: TRBJ1-3
CDR3nt: TGTGCCAGCACTTGGACAGGGACTGGAAACACCATATATTTT
CDR3aa: CASTWTGTGNTIYF

v_gene: TRBV12-3/TRBV12-4
abundance: many
d_gene: .
j_gene: TRBJ2-2
CDR3nt: TGTGCCAGCAGTTTTGTGGCCGGGGAGCTGTTTTTT
CDR3aa: CASSFVAGELFF

v_gene: TRBV6-8
abundance: many
d_gene: .
j_gene: TRBJ2-7
CDR3nt: TGTGCTCGCAGGGACCTGCGCTCATGCGCCTCCTACGAGCAGTACTTC
CDR3aa: CARRDLRSCASYEQYF

v_gene: TRBV2
abundance: few
d_gene: TRBD1
j_gene: TRBJ2-7
CDR3nt: TGTGCCGGATCTACTCGGACAGGGTGGTACGAGCAGTACTTC
CDR3aa: CAGSTRTGWYEQYF

v_gene: TRBV2
abundance: few
d_gene: TRBD1
j_gene: TRBJ1-5
CDR3nt: TGTGCCAGCAGTGAAAAGGGGACAGGGGGTCAGCCCCAGCATTTT
CDR3aa: CASSEKGTGGQPQHF

v_gene: TRBV3-1
abundance: many
d_gene: .
j_gene: TRBJ1-6
CDR3nt: TGTGCCAGCAGCCAAGACCCAAGGAATTCACCCCTCCACTTT
CDR3aa: CASSQDPRNSPLHF

v_gene: TRBV9
abundance: many
d_gene: TRBD2
j_gene: TRBJ2-2
CDR3nt: TGTGCCAGCAGCGCCGGGACTAGCTCCGCCGGGGAGCTGTTTTTT
CDR3aa: CASSAGTSSAGELFF

v_gene: TRBV7-2
abundance: .
d_gene: TRBD1
j_gene: TRBJ2-7
CDR3nt: TGTGCCAGCAGCCTAGGAGGACAGGGATTCTCCTACGAGCAGTACTTC
CDR3aa: CASSLGGQGFSYEQYF

v_gene: TRBV7-3
abundance: many
d_gene: .
j_gene: TRBJ1-1
CDR3nt: TGTGCCAGCAGCTTCGGCGCGGCGAACACTGAAGCTTTCTTT
CDR3aa: CASSFGAANTEAFF

v_gene: TRBV7-2
abundance: few
d_gene: .
j_gene: TRBJ1-2
CDR3nt: TGTGCCAGCAGCTCAGAGAGGTTCACTAACTATGGCTACACCTTC
CDR3aa: CASSSERFTNYGYTF

v_gene: TRBV6-5
abundance: few
d_gene: TRBD1
j_gene: TRBJ1-5
CDR3nt: TGTGCCAGCGCACAGGGGGCTTATTATAGCAATCAGCCCCAGCATTTT
CDR3aa: CASAQGAYYSNQPQHF

v_gene: TRBV18
abundance: few
d_gene: .
j_gene: TRBJ2-2
CDR3nt: TGTGCCAGCTCACCATGGAGGGCTGGCGGGGAGCTGTTTTTT
CDR3aa: CASSPWRAGGELFF

v_gene: TRBV14
abundance: many
d_gene: TRBD2
j_gene: TRBJ2-1
CDR3nt: TGTGCCAGCAGCCATCCGGGACTAGTATACAATGAGCAGTTCTTC
CDR3aa: CASSHPGLVYNEQFF

v_gene: TRBV4-2
abundance: many
d_gene: .
j_gene: TRBJ2-1
CDR3nt: TGTGCCAGCAGCCAAGAAGCTCGGAGCAATGAGCAGTTCTTC
CDR3aa: CASSQEARSNEQFF

v_gene: TRBV28
abundance: many
d_gene: TRBD1
j_gene: TRBJ2-2
CDR3nt: TGTGCCAGCACGTGGACAGGGACGAACACCGGGGAGCTGTTTTTT
CDR3aa: CASTWTGTNTGELFF

v_gene: TRBV4-1
abundance: .
d_gene: .
j_gene: TRBJ1-3
CDR3nt: TGCGCCAGCAGCCAAGAGGAAGGGTTCGGCTCCGGAAACACCATATATTTT
CDR3aa: CASSQEEGFGSGNTIYF

v_gene: TRBV30
abundance: .
d_gene: TRBD2
j_gene: TRBJ2-7
CDR3nt: TGTGCCTGGAGTAAATCTAGCGGCCTCTCCTACGAGCAGTACTTC
CDR3aa: CAWSKSSGLSYEQYF

v_gene: TRBV7-9
abundance: few
d_gene: .
j_gene: TRBJ1-2
CDR3nt: TGTGCCAGCAGTCTGGCGGGGGTTGGCTATGGCTACACCTTC
CDR3aa: CASSLAGVGYGYTF

v_gene: TRBV18
abundance: many
d_gene: .
j_gene: TRBJ1-4
CDR3nt: TGTGCCAGCTCACCCGCAACTAATGAAAAACTGTTTTTT
CDR3aa: CASSPATNEKLFF

v_gene: TRBV5-1
abundance: many
d_gene: TRBD1
j_gene: TRBJ2-7
CDR3nt: TGCGCCAGCAGCTTGGTTGGCAGGGGGCGGATTGTCGGAGACTACGAGCAGTACTTC
CDR3aa: CASSLVGRGRIVGDYEQYF

v_gene: TRBV9
abundance: many
d_gene: .
j_gene: TRBJ2-3
CDR3nt: TGTGCCAGCAGCGGCCACACAGATACGCAGTATTTT
CDR3aa: CASSGHTDTQYF

v_gene: TRBV10-3
abundance: few
d_gene: TRBD1
j_gene: TRBJ1-1
CDR3nt: TGTGCCACCGCACTAGAAAAGGGGGCGGGGGTGAACACTGAAGCTTTCTTT
CDR3aa: CATALEKGAGVNTEAFF

v_gene: TRBV9
abundance: .
d_gene: TRBD2
j_gene: TRBJ2-1
CDR3nt: TGTGCCAGCAGCGCCGGGGGGGGGGATGAGCAGTTCTTC
CDR3aa: CASSAGGGDEQFF

v_gene: TRBV20-1
abundance: many
d_gene: .
j_gene: TRBJ2-4
CDR3nt: TGCAGTGCTAGTCGGGATTCCCTGGCCAAAAACATTCAGTACTTC
CDR3aa: CSASRDSLAKNIQYF

v_gene: TRBV14
abundance: few
d_gene: .
j_gene: TRBJ2-1
CDR3nt: TGTGCCAGCAGCGCGACCTATGTGAATGAGCAGTTCTTC
CDR3aa: CASSATYVNEQFF

v_gene: TRBV6-2/TRBV6-3
abundance: .
d_gene: .
j_gene: TRBJ1-1
CDR3nt: TGTGCCAGCAATACAGGTAACACTGAAGCTTTCTTT
CDR3aa: CASNTGNTEAFF

v_gene: TRBV5-6
abundance: many
d_gene: .
j_gene: TRBJ2-5
CDR3nt: TGTGCCAGCAGTGAGGGGAGTGTGGAGACCCAGTACTTC
CDR3aa: CASSEGSVETQYF

v_gene: TRBV3-1
abundance: many
d_gene: .
j_gene: TRBJ2-7
CDR3nt: TGTGCCAGCAGCCAATTCTCTAGCTCCCACGAGCAGTACTTC
CDR3aa: CASSQFSSSHEQYF

v_gene: TRBV6-5
abundance: few
d_gene: .
j_gene: TRBJ1-2
CDR3nt: TGTGCCAGCAGGCGGGGAGGCTATGGCTACACCTTC
CDR3aa: CASRRGGYGYTF

v_gene: TRBV29-1
abundance: many
d_gene: .
j_gene: TRBJ1-2
CDR3nt: TGCAGCGTTGCAGGGAACTATGGCTACACCTTC
CDR3aa: CSVAGNYGYTF

v_gene: TRBV24-1
abundance: many
d_gene: .
j_gene: TRBJ1-1
CDR3nt: TGTGCCACCAGTGGTCCACGAGGCATGAACACTGAAGCTTTCTTT
CDR3aa: CATSGPRGMNTEAFF

v_gene: TRBV24-1
abundance: .
d_gene: TRBD1
j_gene: TRBJ1-2
CDR3nt: TGTGCCACCAGTGATGCTAATCCGGGACAGGGGGGCTATGGCTACACCTTC
CDR3aa: CATSDANPGQGGYGYTF

v_gene: TRBV3-1
abundance: many
d_gene: .
j_gene: TRBJ1-2
CDR3nt: TGTGCCAGCAGCCCTGGTGTGGCTGGGGACTATGGCTACACCTTC
CDR3aa: CASSPGVAGDYGYTF

v_gene: TRBV4-3
abundance: .
d_gene: TRBD2
j_gene: TRBJ2-1
CDR3nt: TGCGCCAGCAGCCTTTCGACTAGCGGGATGTTAGGGAATGAGCAGTTCTTC
CDR3aa: CASSLSTSGMLGNEQFF

v_gene: TRBV29-1
abundance: many
d_gene: .
j_gene: TRBJ2-2
CDR3nt: TGCACAATAGACAACCTGAACACCGGGGAGCTGTTTTTT
CDR3aa: CTIDNLNTGELFF

v_gene: TRBV4-2
abundance: .
d_gene: TRBD1
j_gene: TRBJ1-1
CDR3nt: TGTGCCAGCAAGCCGAGGGGGCTTAAAACTGAAGCTTTCTTT
CDR3aa: CASKPRGLKTEAFF

v_gene: TRBV18
abundance: many
d_gene: .
j_gene: TRBJ2-1
CDR3nt: TGTGCCAGCTCACCAATAGGGACCTACAATGAGCAGTTCTTC
CDR3aa: CASSPIGTYNEQFF